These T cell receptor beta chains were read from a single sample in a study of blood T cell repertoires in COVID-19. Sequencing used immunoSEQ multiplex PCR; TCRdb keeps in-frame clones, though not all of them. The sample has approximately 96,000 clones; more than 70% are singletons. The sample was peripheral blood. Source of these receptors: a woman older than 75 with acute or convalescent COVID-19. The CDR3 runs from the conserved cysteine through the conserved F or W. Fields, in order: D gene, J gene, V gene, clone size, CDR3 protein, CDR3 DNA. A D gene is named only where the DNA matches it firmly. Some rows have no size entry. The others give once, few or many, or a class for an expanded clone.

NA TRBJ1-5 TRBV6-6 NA CASSYAGLGQPQHF TGTGCCAGCAGTTACGCGGGGTTGGGACAGCCCCAGCATTTT
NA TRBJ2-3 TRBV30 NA CAWRIYSTDTQYF TGTGCCTGGAGGATCTATAGCACAGATACGCAGTATTTT
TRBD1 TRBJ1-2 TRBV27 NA CASSLTGRGSFGYTF TGTGCCAGCAGTTTGACAGGGAGAGGTAGTTTTGGCTACACCTTC
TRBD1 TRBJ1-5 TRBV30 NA CAWSGQGVYQPQHF TGTGCCTGGAGTGGTCAGGGGGTATATCAGCCCCAGCATTTT
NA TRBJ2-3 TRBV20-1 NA CSASLVARPTDTQYF TGCAGTGCTAGTTTAGTGGCTAGGCCCACAGATACGCAGTATTTT
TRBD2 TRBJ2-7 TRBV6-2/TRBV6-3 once CASSYSVTSGRAGYEQYF TGTGCCAGCAGTTACTCCGTAACTAGCGGGAGGGCCGGGTACGAGCAGTACTTC
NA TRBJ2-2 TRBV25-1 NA CATRVRSTGELFF TGTGCCACCAGGGTCCGTAGCACCGGGGAGCTGTTTTTT
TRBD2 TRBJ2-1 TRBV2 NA CASSYRLAGAHNEQFF TGTGCCAGCAGTTACCGACTAGCGGGAGCCCACAATGAGCAGTTCTTC
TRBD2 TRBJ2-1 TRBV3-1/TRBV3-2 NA CASSLSGGAYNEQFF TGTGCCAGCAGCCTCAGCGGGGGGGCCTACAATGAGCAGTTCTTC
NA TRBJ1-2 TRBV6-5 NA CASTWEGSYGYTF TGTGCCAGCACCTGGGAGGGGAGCTATGGCTACACCTTC
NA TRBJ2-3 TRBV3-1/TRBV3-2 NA CASSHLRPRGRPDTQYF TGTGCCAGCAGCCATCTCCGGCCCAGGGGTCGGCCGGATACGCAGTATTTT
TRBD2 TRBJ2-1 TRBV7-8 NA CASSFGGGARNEQFF TGTGCCAGCAGCTTTGGCGGGGGGGCCAGGAATGAGCAGTTCTTC
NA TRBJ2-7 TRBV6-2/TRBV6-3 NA CASSYRRQAYEQYF TGTGCCAGCAGTTATCGCAGACAGGCCTACGAGCAGTACTTC
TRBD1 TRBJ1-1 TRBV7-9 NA CASRTTGITEAFF TGTGCCAGCAGAACGACAGGGATCACTGAAGCTTTCTTT
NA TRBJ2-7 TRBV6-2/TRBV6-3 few CASSRLVPYEQYF TGTGCCAGCAGCAGGCTAGTACCCTACGAGCAGTACTTC
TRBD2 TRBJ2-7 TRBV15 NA CATSREPSGPYEQYF TGTGCCACCAGCAGAGAGCCTAGCGGACCCTACGAGCAGTACTTC
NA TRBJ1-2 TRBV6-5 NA CASRTKTEDGYTF TGTGCCAGCAGGACGAAGACTGAGGATGGCTACACCTTC
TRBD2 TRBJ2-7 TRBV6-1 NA CASSVAGGPREQYF TGTGCCAGCAGTGTAGCGGGAGGGCCGCGAGAGCAGTACTTC
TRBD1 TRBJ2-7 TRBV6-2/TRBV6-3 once CASSSYPGQGNEQYF TGTGCCAGCAGTTCATACCCGGGACAGGGGAACGAGCAGTACTTC
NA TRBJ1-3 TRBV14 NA CASSQGRIQSGNTIYF TGTGCCAGCAGCCAAGGAAGAATACAGTCTGGAAACACCATATATTTT
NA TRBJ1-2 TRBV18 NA CASSPGGGRNYGYTF TGTGCCAGCTCACCTGGCGGGGGGCGTAACTATGGCTACACCTTC
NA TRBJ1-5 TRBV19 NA CASSLWDFGGNQPQHF TGTGCCAGTAGTCTCTGGGACTTCGGGGGCAATCAGCCCCAGCATTTT
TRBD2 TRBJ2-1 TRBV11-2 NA CASRKGLAGNNEQFF TGTGCCAGCAGGAAGGGACTAGCGGGGAACAATGAGCAGTTCTTC
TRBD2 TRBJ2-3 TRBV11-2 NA CASSFRTSGIDTQYF TGTGCCAGCAGCTTCCGGACTAGCGGGATAGATACGCAGTATTTT
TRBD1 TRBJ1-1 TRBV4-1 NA CASSHPDRGEAFF TGCGCCAGCAGCCACCCTGACAGGGGGGAAGCTTTCTTT
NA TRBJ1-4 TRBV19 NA CASAPGSTNEKLFF TGTGCCAGTGCCCCGGGGTCGACTAATGAAAAACTGTTTTTT
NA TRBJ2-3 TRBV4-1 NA CASSLRFGQSDTQYF TGCGCCAGCAGCCTGCGATTTGGACAATCAGATACGCAGTATTTT
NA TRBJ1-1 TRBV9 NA CASSVSGARAEAFF TGTGCCAGCAGCGTCTCAGGGGCCCGCGCTGAAGCTTTCTTT
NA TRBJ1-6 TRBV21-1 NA CASSKSGPLHF TGTGCCAGCAGCAAGAGTGGACCCCTCCACTTT
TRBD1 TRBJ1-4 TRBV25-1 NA CASSIRDSPNEKLFF TGTGCCAGCAGTATACGGGACAGCCCAAATGAAAAACTGTTTTTT
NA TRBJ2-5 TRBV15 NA CATSWGRRMDQETQYF TGTGCCACCAGCTGGGGGAGGCGGATGGACCAAGAGACCCAGTACTTC
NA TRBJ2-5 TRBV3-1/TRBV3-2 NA CASSQADSRVTQYF TGTGCCAGCAGCCAAGCGGACAGTCGAGTGACCCAGTACTTC
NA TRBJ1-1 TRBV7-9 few CASSFTEDTEAFF TGTGCCAGCAGCTTCACCGAGGACACTGAAGCTTTCTTT
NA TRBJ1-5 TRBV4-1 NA CASSQVTRRPDQPQHF TGCGCCAGCAGCCAAGTTACCCGCAGGCCAGATCAGCCCCAGCATTTT
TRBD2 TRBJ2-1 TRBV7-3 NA CASRPTSGSFDEQFF TGTGCCAGCAGGCCGACTAGCGGTTCTTTCGATGAGCAGTTCTTC
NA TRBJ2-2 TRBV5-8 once CASWWLAMNTGELFF TGTGCCAGCTGGTGGCTAGCCATGAACACCGGGGAGCTGTTTTTT
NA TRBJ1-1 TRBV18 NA CASSPKQQNTEAFF TGTGCCAGCTCACCGAAACAGCAGAACACTGAAGCTTTCTTT
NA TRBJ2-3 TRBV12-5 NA CASAARPDTQYF TGTGCTAGTGCGGCTAGGCCAGATACGCAGTATTTT